The clone carrying this TCR beta chain was counted at least ten times. Its antigen is undetermined. TCRdb independently ran MiXCR on the 5' RACE reads; one entry per CDR3 protein. The table shows approximately 670,000 distinct CDR3 sequences, with 5.5% to 6.5% occurring only once. This sample is drawn from a study of identical twins. Germline V CDR1 and CDR2: DFQATT, SNEGSKA (reference sequence). This CDR3 region has 13 residues. Between the trimmed V and J ends, which lost 2 bases and 0 bases, there was a span of 6 bases. Study-wide results and limits: Some out-of-frame alpha sequences were shared by twins, and these showed excess low generation probability.

The sample was naive T cells sorted from blood. The chain combines TRBV20-1 with TRBJ2-3; D unresolved. The TCR sequence derives from a man between 18 and 35 years old in good health. CDR3: CSARPTSTDTQYF. CDR3 in DNA: TGCAGTGCTAGACCTACTAGCACAGATACGCAGTATTTT.